The 13 T cell receptor beta chains below all came from one sample that was sequenced in a study of blood T cell repertoires in COVID-19. Profiling relied on immunoSEQ multiplex PCR, and the TCRdb table lists in-frame clones only, not all of them. This table has just under 30,000 clones, approximately 80% appearing once. Sequences were obtained from peripheral blood. The origin of the receptors is a woman aged 65 to 85 with acute or convalescent COVID-19.

The chain combines TRBV18 with TRBJ2-1; 11 bases map to TRBD2. Germline CDR1 KGHSH, CDR2 LQKENI. V dropped 3 bases and J dropped 7; count of bases not matched to a gene: 5. This CDR3 is 15 amino acids long. DNA of the CDR3: TGTGCCAGCTCACCGACTAGCGGGATTAATAATGAGCAGTTCTTC. Protein sequence: CASSPTSGINNEQFF.

The chain employs TRBV19 and TRBJ1-5; no clear D. This CDR3 spans 15 amino acids. Germline CDR1 is LNHDA and CDR2 is SQIVND (reference sequence). The V end lost 3 bases, the J end lost 2 bases, and 11 bases lay between the germline ends. The CDR3 coding sequence is TGTGCCAGTAGTATTCAGGCGGGAGGCAATCAGCCCCAGCATTTT. It specifies CASSIQAGGNQPQHF.

This clone has more than one count but fewer than ten. V and J are TRBV28 and TRBJ2-2, with 15 bases matching TRBD2. V was clipped by 4 bases and J by 1 base; unmatched bases: 10. This CDR3 comprises 20 residues. Germline loops: CDR1 MDHEN, CDR2 SYDVKM. CDR3 sequence reads: CASSWRVGLAGGRNTGELFF. CDR3 nucleotides: TGTGCCAGCAGTTGGCGCGTTGGACTAGCGGGGGGGCGGAACACCGGGGAGCTGTTTTTT.

The chain is built from TRBV9 and TRBJ2-2; possibly TRBD1 for D (6 bases). Between the trimmed V and J ends, which lost 3 bases and 5 bases, there was a span of 23 bases. The CDR3 has 18 residues. Germline V lookup: CDR1 SGDLS, CDR2 YYNGEE. The CDR3 DNA reads as TGTGCCAGCAGCGCCCGGATACAGGGAATGCTTGGTACCGGGGAGCTGTTTTTT. It encodes CASSARIQGMLGTGELFF.

The rearrangement joins TRBV18 to TRBJ2-7; the D gene is possibly TRBD2 (5 bases). Germline V gene lookup returns CDR1 KGHSH and CDR2 LQKENI. V shed 0 bases and J shed 4 bases, with 10 bases lying between them. This CDR3 region has 14 residues. In DNA form, the CDR3 reads TGTGCCAGCTCACCACCGTATAGCGTGTACGAGCAGTACTTC. Residues: CASSPPYSVYEQYF.

V gene TRBV10-3 combines with J gene TRBJ2-7; D remains ambiguous. Trimming took 3 bases from V and 4 from J, leaving 7 bases between them. The germline V gene encodes CDR1 ENHRY and CDR2 SYGVKD. The CDR3 covers 12 residues. This chain's CDR3 is CAISEGAYEQYF. The CDR3 nucleotides are TGTGCCATCAGTGAAGGAGCATACGAGCAGTACTTC.

The chain is built from TRBV11-3 and TRBJ2-1; D possibly corresponds to TRBD2 (6 bases). V shed 3 bases and J shed 3 bases, with 12 bases lying between them. Germline V gene lookup returns CDR1 SGHNT and CDR2 YENEEA. CDR3 size: 15 residues. Here the CDR3 reads CASSFGSLGYNEQFF. The CDR3 DNA reads TGTGCCAGCAGCTTCGGGAGTCTCGGCTACAATGAGCAGTTCTTC.

This chain connects TRBV28 to TRBJ2-5; 9 bases fit TRBD1. The CDR3 has 19 residues. The germline CDR1 and CDR2 sequences are MDHEN and SYDVKM. V lost 2 bases, J lost 4 bases, and 17 bases stayed unmatched. For the CDR3, the DNA is TGTGCCAGCAGTTTAGGGACAGGGTCTTTGTTACTGTTTTCAGAGACCCAGTACTTC. Its protein product is CASSLGTGSLLLFSETQYF.

The chain recombines TRBV7-3 with TRBJ2-3; 8 bases fit TRBD2. CDR3 length: 15 amino acids. V was pared by 2 bases and J by 2 bases, with 3 bases of the junction left unmatched. Germline CDR1 SGHTA, CDR2 FQGTGA. The chain's CDR3 is CASSLGRGVTDTQYF. CDR3 bases: TGTGCCAGCAGCTTAGGGCGGGGGGTCACAGATACGCAGTATTTT.

The CDR3 loop reads CAISDPAVGGTQYF. CDR3 DNA sequence: TGTGCCATCAGTGATCCAGCGGTGGGGGGTACGCAGTATTTT. The rearrangement uses TRBV10-3 and TRBJ2-3; TRBD2 is a possible D gene (6 bases). The V and J ends lost 3 bases and 8 bases respectively, with 15 bases between them. Germline V gene data show CDR1 as ENHRY and CDR2 as SYGVKD. The CDR3 has 14 residues.

The rearrangement joins TRBV5-4 to TRBJ1-5; the D gene is possibly TRBD1 (5 bases). Germline CDR1 SGHNT, CDR2 YYREEE (reference sequence). V lost 4 bases to trimming and J lost 9 bases, with 17 bases between them. This CDR3 region has 14 residues. CDR3 sequence reads: CASSEGLSQGPQHF. DNA of the CDR3: TGTGCCAGCAGCGAGGGACTTTCTCAGGGGCCCCAGCATTTT. Supplemented by reference TRBV5-4 and TRBJ1-5, the full variable domain reads ETGVTQSPTHLIKTRGQQVTLRCSSQSGHNTVSWYQQALGQGPQFIFQYYREEENGRGNFPPRFSGLQFPNYSSELNVNALELDDSALYLCASSEGLSQGPQHFGDGTRLSIL.

The chain has TRBV2 and TRBJ2-1; 9 bases fit TRBD2. Germline assignment: CDR1 SNHLY and CDR2 FYNNEI. CDR3 length: 16 amino acids. With 8 bases clipped from V and 2 bases from J, the junction kept 10 bases outside the gene matches. The CDR3 reads CASPRGSSGAYNEQFF. DNA of the CDR3: TGTGCCAGCCCGAGGGGATCTAGCGGGGCCTACAATGAGCAGTTCTTC.

The chain uses TRBV15 and TRBJ1-1; 8 bases agree with TRBD1. This CDR3 is 16 amino acids long. Losses at the gene ends were 5 bases for V and 4 bases for J; bases not matched to a gene: 12. Germline V gene sequence: CDR1 LNHNV, CDR2 YYDKDF (reference sequence). This chain's CDR3 is CATSPGKGQGSTEAFF. CDR3 in DNA: TGTGCCACCAGCCCGGGAAAAGGACAGGGAAGCACTGAAGCTTTCTTT.